This paragraph covers one T cell receptor (beta chain) sequence. Its antigen is not identified. The J segment lost 0 bases and the V segment lost 1 base, leaving 0 bases of the junction unmatched. The CDR3 is 14 amino acids. Germline-derived CDR1 and CDR2 are SGHDT and YYEEEE. This record belongs to a study of cytomegalovirus exposure and HLA in healthy donors. Study details: An earlier analysis identified 110 million or so unique TCR beta sequences in about 190 million T cells.

Use of 60 Vbeta and 13 Jbeta primers characterized the PCR. Profiling relied on immunoSEQ multiplex PCR, and the TCRdb table lists in-frame clones only, not all of them. This table lists some 110,000 clones. Points from the study as a whole: Overall, under 200 TCR beta chains were annotated as cytomegalovirus-associated. Analysis performed later found more than 15,000 TCR beta sequences associated with HLA alleles at 0.05 false discovery rate. TCR beta V- and J-gene trimming, according to a later analysis, was linked to a missense DCLRE1C variant.

The source of this sequence is a man aged 35 to 55 in good health and CMV-seropositive. Sequencing input: PBMCs. This sequence joins TRBV5-6 and TRBJ1-1, with 7 bases lining up with TRBD1. The CDR3: CASSLTGVNTEAFF. The DNA of the CDR3 is TGTGCCAGCAGCTTGACAGGGGTGAACACTGAAGCTTTCTTT.